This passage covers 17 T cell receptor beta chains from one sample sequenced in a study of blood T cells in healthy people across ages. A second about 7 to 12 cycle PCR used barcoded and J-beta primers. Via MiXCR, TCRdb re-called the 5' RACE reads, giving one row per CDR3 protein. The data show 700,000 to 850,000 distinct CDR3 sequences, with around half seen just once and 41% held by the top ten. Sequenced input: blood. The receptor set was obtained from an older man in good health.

In nucleotides, the CDR3 is TGTGCCAGCGGGACAATCGGGGCGTTCAATGAGCAGTTCTTC. It specifies CASGTIGAFNEQFF. The rearrangement joins TRBV12-3 or TRBV12-4 to TRBJ2-1, with D maybe TRBD1 (6 bases). This CDR3 is 14 amino acids long. V was shortened by 8 bases and J by 6 bases, with 17 bases between the two germline ends.

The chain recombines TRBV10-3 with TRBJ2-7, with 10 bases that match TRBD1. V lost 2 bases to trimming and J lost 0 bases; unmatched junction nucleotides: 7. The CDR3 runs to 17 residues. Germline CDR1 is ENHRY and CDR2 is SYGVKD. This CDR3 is CAISEALGTGVSYEQYF. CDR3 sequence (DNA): TGTGCCATCAGTGAGGCATTGGGGACAGGGGTCTCCTACGAGCAGTACTTC.

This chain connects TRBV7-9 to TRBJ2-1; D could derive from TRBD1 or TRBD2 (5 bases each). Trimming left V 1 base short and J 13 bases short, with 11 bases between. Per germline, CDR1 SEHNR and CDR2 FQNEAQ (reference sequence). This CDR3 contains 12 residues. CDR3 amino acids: CASSLEGETQFF. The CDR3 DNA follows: TGTGCCAGCAGCTTAGAAGGGGAGACCCAGTTCTTC.

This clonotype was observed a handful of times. Here the CDR3 DNA reads TGCGCCAGCAAAGAGGGCAGGGGAATCAATCAGCCCCAGCATTTT. Translation gives CASKEGRGINQPQHF. This chain links TRBV5-1 with TRBJ1-5; D is perhaps TRBD1 (6 bases). The V end lost 6 bases, the J end lost 3 bases, and 16 bases lay between the germline ends. The germline V gene has CDR1 SGHRS and CDR2 YFSETQ. CDR3 length: 15 amino acids.

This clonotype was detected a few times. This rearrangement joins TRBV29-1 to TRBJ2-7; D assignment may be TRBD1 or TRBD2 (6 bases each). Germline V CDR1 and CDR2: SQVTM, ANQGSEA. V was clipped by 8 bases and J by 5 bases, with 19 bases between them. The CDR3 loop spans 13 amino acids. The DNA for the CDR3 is TGCAGCACCACCGGACAGACGGGGGACGAGCAGTACTTC. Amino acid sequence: CSTTGQTGDEQYF.

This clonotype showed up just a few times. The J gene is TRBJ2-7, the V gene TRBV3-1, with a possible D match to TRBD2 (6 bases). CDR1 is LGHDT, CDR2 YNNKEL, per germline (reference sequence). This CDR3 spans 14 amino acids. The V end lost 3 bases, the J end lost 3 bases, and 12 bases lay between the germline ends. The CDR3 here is CASSHGSGYYEQYF. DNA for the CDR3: TGTGCCAGCAGCCATGGTAGCGGATACTACGAGCAGTACTTC.

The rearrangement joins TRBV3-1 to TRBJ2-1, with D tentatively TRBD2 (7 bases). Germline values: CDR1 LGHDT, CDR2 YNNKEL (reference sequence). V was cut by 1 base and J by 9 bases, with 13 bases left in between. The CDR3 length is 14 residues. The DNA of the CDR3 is TGTGCCAGCAGCCAAGGAGGGGGGGGGAGTGAGCAGTTCTTC. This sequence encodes CASSQGGGGSEQFF.

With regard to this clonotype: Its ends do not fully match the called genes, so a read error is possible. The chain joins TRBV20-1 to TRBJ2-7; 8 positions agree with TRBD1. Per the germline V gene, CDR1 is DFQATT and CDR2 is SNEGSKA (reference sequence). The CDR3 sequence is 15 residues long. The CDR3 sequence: CSARVDGQGGHEQYF. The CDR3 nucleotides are TGTAGTGCTAGAGTGGACGGACAGGGAGGCCACGAGCAGTACTTC.

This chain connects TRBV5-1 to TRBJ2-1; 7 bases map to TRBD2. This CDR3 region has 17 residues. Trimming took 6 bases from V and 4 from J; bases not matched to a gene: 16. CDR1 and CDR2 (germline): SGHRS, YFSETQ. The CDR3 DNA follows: TGCGCCAGCACAAGGGAGGGAGCCTTTTCAACTTACAATGAGCAGTTCTTC. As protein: CASTREGAFSTYNEQFF.

CDR3 loop: CASSKVGAAQETQYF. The CDR3 nucleotides are TGTGCCAGCAGCAAAGTCGGAGCGGCCCAAGAGACCCAGTACTTC. V usage is TRBV21-1 and J usage is TRBJ2-5; the table assigns TRBD2, which was not confirmed against the DNA. TRBV21-1 is listed as a pseudogene. CDR3 length equals 15 residues.

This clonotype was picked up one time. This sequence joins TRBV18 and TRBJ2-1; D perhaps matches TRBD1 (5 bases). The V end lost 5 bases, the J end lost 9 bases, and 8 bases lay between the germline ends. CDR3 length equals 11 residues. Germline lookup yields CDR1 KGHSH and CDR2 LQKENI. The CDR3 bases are TGTGCCAGCTCAACTCAGGGTGAGCAGTTCTTC. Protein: CASSTQGEQFF.

The CDR3 bases are TGTGCCAGCTCTCCTACGGGACGTTCCTCTGGGGCCAACGTCCTGACTTTC. This encodes CASSPTGRSSGANVLTF. The chain uses TRBV3-1 and TRBJ2-6; D tentatively fits TRBD1 or TRBD2 (5 bases each). Germline V gene sequence: CDR1 LGHDT, CDR2 YNNKEL (reference sequence). V was cut by 8 bases and J by 0 bases, with 17 bases left in between. The CDR3 runs 17 residues.

CDR3 coding DNA: TGTGCCAGTTCCGGACCGCCCCGACGCGAGCAGTACTTC. Translation gives CASSGPPRREQYF. The gene calls are TRBV19 and TRBJ2-7; D is unclear. Germline V CDR1 and CDR2: LNHDA, SQIVND (reference sequence). This CDR3 is 13 amino acids long. Trimming took 8 bases from V and 6 from J, leaving 17 bases between them.

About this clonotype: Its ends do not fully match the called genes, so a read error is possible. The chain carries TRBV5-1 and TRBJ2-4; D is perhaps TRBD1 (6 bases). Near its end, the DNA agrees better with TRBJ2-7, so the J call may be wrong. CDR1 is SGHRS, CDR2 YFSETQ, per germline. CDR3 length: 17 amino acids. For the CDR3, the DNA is TGCACCAGCAGCTTGAAGGGGTACAGGGCGGACTTCTACGAGCAGTACTTC. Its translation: CTSSLKGYRADFYEQYF.

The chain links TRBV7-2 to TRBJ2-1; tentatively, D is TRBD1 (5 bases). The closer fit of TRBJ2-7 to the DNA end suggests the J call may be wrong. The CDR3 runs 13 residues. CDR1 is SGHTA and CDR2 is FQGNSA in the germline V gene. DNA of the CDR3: TGTGCCAGCAGCCAAGACAGATACAATGAGCAGTACTTC. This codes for CASSQDRYNEQYF.

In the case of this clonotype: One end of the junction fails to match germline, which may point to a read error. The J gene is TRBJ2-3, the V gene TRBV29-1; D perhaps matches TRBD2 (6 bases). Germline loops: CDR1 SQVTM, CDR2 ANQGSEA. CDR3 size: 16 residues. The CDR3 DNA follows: TGCAGCGTTGACCGAGGGGCTAGCGCGAGCACAGATACGAAGTATTTT. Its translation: CSVDRGASASTDTKYF.

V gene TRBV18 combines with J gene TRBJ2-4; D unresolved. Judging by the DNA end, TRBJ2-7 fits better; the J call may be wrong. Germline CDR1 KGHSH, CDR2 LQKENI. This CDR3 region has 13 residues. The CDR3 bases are TGTGCCAGCTCACCACCGGCAGTTATCGAGCAGTACTTC. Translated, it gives CASSPPAVIEQYF.